These 29 T cell receptor beta chains were sequenced from one sample in a study of PD-1 blockade in mismatch repair-deficient tumors. As to time point: approximately ten-day in vitro stimulation with candidate neoantigen peptide 3. The assay was immunoSEQ multiplex PCR, and TCRdb's table has in-frame clones only and misses some. Here the sample spans 10,000 or so clones, about 89% being singletons. Antigen specificity for these receptors is unknown. The source material was cells cultured in vitro, sampled from a patient treated with pembrolizumab. The receptors originated from an adult with mismatch repair-deficient cancer.

The rearrangement joins TRBV6-1 to TRBJ2-5; D gene unclear. Trimming removed 1 base at V and 4 bases at J, with 10 bases between. Germline CDR1 reads MNHNS; CDR2 reads SASEGT. CDR3 length: 14 amino acids. This chain's CDR3 is CASSEDVDRETQYF. The CDR3 nucleotides read TGTGCCAGCAGTGAAGATGTTGATAGAGAGACCCAGTACTTC.

The chain combines TRBV9 with TRBJ2-5, with 8 positions matching TRBD1. This CDR3 comprises 14 residues. With V trimmed by 4 bases and J by 4 bases, 6 bases remained unmatched. Germline CDR1 and CDR2: SGDLS and YYNGEE. The CDR3 bases are TGTGCCAGCAGCACCCTCGGACAGGGAGAGACCCAGTACTTC. This gives the protein CASSTLGQGETQYF.

The rearrangement joins TRBV10-2 to TRBJ1-4, with D perhaps matching TRBD1 (5 bases). Germline V gene sequence: CDR1 WSHSY, CDR2 SAAADI. The V end was cut by 6 bases, the J end by 4 bases, with 9 bases between. This CDR3 comprises 13 residues. This CDR3 reads CASRDMGNEKLFF. CDR3 sequence (DNA): TGCGCCAGCAGGGACATGGGTAATGAAAAACTGTTTTTT.

The CDR3 nucleotides read TGTGCCAGCAGCCAAGGCGGCCCCAGAGAGGCAAGCTCCTACAATGAGCAGTTCTTC. Amino acid sequence: CASSQGGPREASSYNEQFF. V gene TRBV4-2 combines with J gene TRBJ2-1, with D uncertain. The germline V gene has CDR1 LGHNA and CDR2 YNFKEQ. This CDR3 spans 19 amino acids. V was cut by 1 base and J by 0 bases, with 19 bases left in between.

The chain is built from TRBV28 and TRBJ1-2, with 9 nucleotides matching TRBD1. Germline-derived CDR1 and CDR2 are MDHEN and SYDVKM. V lost 8 bases to trimming and J lost 2 bases; unmatched junction nucleotides: 3. The CDR3 extends over 13 amino acids. The CDR3 reads CASGTGLNYGYTF. The CDR3, as DNA: TGTGCCAGCGGGACAGGGTTAAACTATGGCTACACCTTC.

The chain has TRBV12-5 and TRBJ1-1; D is unclear. The V gene lost 1 base and the J gene lost 3 bases, with 18 bases spanning the gap. The CDR3 contains 17 residues. Germline V gene data show CDR1 as LGHNT and CDR2 as FRNRAP. CDR3 loop: CASGLEITDQVDTEAFF. The CDR3 DNA is TGTGCTAGTGGTTTGGAAATCACCGACCAGGTGGACACTGAAGCTTTCTTT. The full variable domain, rest sourced from reference TRBV12-5 and TRBJ1-1, is DARVTQTPRHKVTEMGQEVTMRCQPILGHNTVFWYRQTMMQGLELLAYFRNRAPLDDSGMPKDRFSAEMPDATLATLKIQPSEPRDSAVYFCASGLEITDQVDTEAFFGQGTRLTVV.

The chain employs TRBV29-1 and TRBJ2-3, with 9 bases fitting TRBD1. This CDR3 contains 13 residues. Germline CDR1 and CDR2: SQVTM and ANQGSEA. Losses at the gene ends were 8 bases for V and 8 bases for J; bases not matched to a gene: 11. This CDR3 is CSLLTGGGGTQYF. The DNA for the CDR3 is TGCAGCCTTCTGACAGGGGGGGGAGGTACGCAGTATTTT.

The chain joins TRBV5-1 to TRBJ1-4; 7 bases are shared with TRBD1. The CDR3 runs 14 residues. Germline V gene data show CDR1 as SGHRS and CDR2 as YFSETQ. V lost 4 bases, J lost 5 bases, and 5 bases stayed unmatched. The CDR3 spells CASSPQGPNEKLFF. In DNA form, the CDR3 reads TGCGCCAGCAGCCCACAGGGGCCGAATGAAAAACTGTTTTTT.

CDR3: CASSVTSRNEKLFF. The CDR3 nucleotides read TGTGCCAGCAGCGTAACTAGCCGAAATGAAAAACTGTTTTTT. The V and J genes are TRBV9 and TRBJ1-4; D remains ambiguous. This CDR3 spans 14 amino acids. The V end was cut by 1 base, the J end by 5 bases, with 9 bases between. CDR1 is SGDLS, CDR2 YYNGEE, per germline.

V and J are TRBV4-1 and TRBJ2-7, with D uncertain. The germline gives CDR1 MGHRA, CDR2 YSYEKL. The V end was cut by 2 bases, the J end by 4 bases, with 15 bases between. The CDR3 extends over 15 amino acids. CDR3 protein: CASSQLSGGPYEQYF. The CDR3 DNA is TGCGCCAGCAGCCAACTTTCGGGCGGACCTTACGAGCAGTACTTC.

This clone was counted a single time. V gene TRBV29-1 combines with J gene TRBJ2-3; no firm D call. Deletions cut 1 base from V and 2 bases from J, with 10 bases between. The CDR3 loop spans 14 amino acids. Looked up from germline, CDR1 is SQVTM and CDR2 is ANQGSEA. CDR3 region: CSVEGLPPTDTQYF. Written as DNA, the CDR3 is TGCAGCGTTGAAGGTCTGCCGCCCACAGATACGCAGTATTTT.

This clone is labeled large (0.1 to 1%). V is TRBV7-9 and J is TRBJ2-7, with unresolved D. CDR3 size: 15 residues. Trimming stripped 2 bases from V and 2 bases from J, with 13 bases between. Germline lookup yields CDR1 SEHNR and CDR2 FQNEAQ (reference sequence). The DNA for the CDR3 is TGTGCCAGCAGCTTAAGGAGAGCCGGAGCCTACGAGCAGTACTTC. Translated, it gives CASSLRRAGAYEQYF.

This chain uses TRBV30 with TRBJ1-3, with no clear D. The V and J ends lost 3 bases and 4 bases respectively, with 7 bases between them. The CDR3 totals 12 residues. CDR1 is GTSNPN and CDR2 is SVGIG in the germline V gene (reference sequence). CDR3 region: CAWSWGGNTIYF. The CDR3 DNA reads TGTGCCTGGAGCTGGGGAGGAAACACCATATATTTT. Supplemented by reference TRBV30 and TRBJ1-3, the full variable domain reads SQTIHQWPATLVQPVGSPLSLECTVEGTSNPNLYWYRQAAGRGLQLLFYSVGIGQISSEVPQNLSASRPQDRQFILSSKKLLLSDSGFYLCAWSWGGNTIYFGEGSWLTVV.

V is TRBV10-3 and J is TRBJ2-5; 7 bases align to TRBD2. J was trimmed by 5 bases and V by 1 base; bases with no gene match: 4. In germline, CDR1 is ENHRY, CDR2 SYGVKD. The CDR3 spans 14 residues. The CDR3 spells CAISELGTKETQYF. The CDR3 bases are TGTGCCATCAGTGAGTTGGGGACTAAGGAGACCCAGTACTTC.

This sequence joins TRBV5-4 and TRBJ2-1; 7 positions agree with TRBD2. Germline assignment: CDR1 SGHNT and CDR2 YYREEE (reference sequence). This CDR3 contains 15 residues. V was clipped by 4 bases and J by 8 bases; unmatched bases: 12. The CDR3 DNA reads TGTGCCAGCAGCACCTCCGGGACTACTGTTCATGAGCAGTTCTTC. This sequence encodes CASSTSGTTVHEQFF.

This clone has just a few counts. The chain carries TRBV30 and TRBJ1-5; 10 bases are a match to TRBD1. The CDR3 is made up of 15 amino acids. V dropped 3 bases and J dropped 7; count of bases not matched to a gene: 9. Per germline, CDR1 GTSNPN and CDR2 SVGIG (reference sequence). This CDR3 reads CAWRDRGKGSQPQHF. The DNA of the CDR3 is TGTGCCTGGAGGGACAGGGGGAAAGGAAGCCAGCCCCAGCATTTT.

The chain recombines TRBV6-5 with TRBJ2-6, with D maybe TRBD1 (6 bases). The germline V and J ends were trimmed by 4 bases and 4 bases, with 11 bases remaining between them. Germline V gene data show CDR1 as MNHEY and CDR2 as SVGAGI. This CDR3 comprises 15 residues. The CDR3 is CASSSGASGANVLTF. The CDR3 bases are TGTGCCAGCAGTTCAGGGGCTAGCGGGGCCAACGTCCTGACTTTC.

J is TRBJ1-1 and V is TRBV7-9; 10 bases line up with TRBD1. V shed 4 bases and J 4 bases; nucleotides not matched to a gene: 9. Germline V lookup: CDR1 SEHNR, CDR2 FQNEAQ (reference sequence). CDR3 length equals 16 residues. The CDR3 is CASSSTGGGFLTEAFF. DNA of the CDR3: TGTGCCAGCAGCTCGACAGGGGGCGGCTTCCTCACTGAAGCTTTCTTT.

V is TRBV7-8 and J is TRBJ2-3; possible D gene TRBD1, 6 bases. With 3 bases removed from V and 3 bases from J, the gap between germline ends came to 13 bases. The V gene's germline CDR1 is SGHVS and CDR2 FQNEAQ. The CDR3 is 15 residues long. The CDR3 sequence is CASSFTGYPTDTQYF. In DNA, the CDR3 is TGTGCCAGCAGCTTCACAGGGTATCCAACAGATACGCAGTATTTT. Full variable domain (rest looked up from reference TRBV7-8 and TRBJ2-3): GAGVSQSPRYKVAKRGQDVALRCDPISGHVSLFWYQQALGQGPEFLTYFQNEAQLDKSGLPSDRFFAERPEGSVSTLKIQRTQQEDSAVYLCASSFTGYPTDTQYFGPGTRLTVL.

This chain links TRBV5-4 with TRBJ1-4, with 7 bases lining up with TRBD1. Germline V gene data show CDR1 as SGHNT and CDR2 as YYREEE (reference sequence). V was clipped by 4 bases and J by 4 bases; unmatched bases: 10. This CDR3 spans 16 amino acids. For the CDR3, the DNA is TGTGCCAGCAGCATCGGGACAGCCAGAGTTAATGAAAAACTGTTTTTT. As protein: CASSIGTARVNEKLFF.

V gene TRBV5-6 combines with J gene TRBJ1-6; D remains unclear. This CDR3 comprises 16 residues. Trimming shortened V by 5 bases and J by 0 bases, and 12 bases separated the two germline ends. Germline assignment: CDR1 SGHDT and CDR2 YYEEEE. Written as DNA, the CDR3 is TGTGCCAGCAGGCGAGGTGGGAGCTCCTATAATTCACCCCTCCACTTT. Translation gives CASRRGGSSYNSPLHF.

On this clone: One junction end does not reproduce the germline sequence, and a read error may be involved. This chain joins TRBV7-3 and TRBJ2-3; possibly TRBD1 for D (5 bases). CDR3 length: 15 residues. Looked up from germline, CDR1 is SGHTA and CDR2 is FQGTGA. The CDR3 coding sequence is TGTGCCAGCAGCTTAGGGGCACGGAGCACCGATACGCAGTATTTT. It codes for CASSLGARSTDTQYF.

The genes are TRBV28 and TRBJ1-1; D perhaps matches TRBD1 (6 bases). The germline V and J ends were trimmed by 3 bases and 4 bases, with 12 bases remaining between them. Germline V gene data show CDR1 as MDHEN and CDR2 as SYDVKM. The CDR3 has 14 residues. This chain's CDR3 is CASSFRGAGTEAFF. CDR3 coding DNA: TGTGCCAGCAGTTTTCGGGGGGCTGGCACTGAAGCTTTCTTT.

This clone was seen only a few times. This chain uses TRBV6-6 with TRBJ2-1, with 10 bases identical to TRBD2. The germline V gene encodes CDR1 MNHNY and CDR2 SVGAGI (reference sequence). V shed 7 bases, J shed 10 bases, and the junction held 10 bases outside the gene matches. This CDR3 comprises 14 residues. The CDR3 is CASTGLAARGEQFF. The CDR3, as DNA: TGTGCCAGCACAGGACTAGCGGCTAGGGGCGAGCAGTTCTTC.

This sequence joins TRBV10-2 and TRBJ2-7; D possibly corresponds to TRBD1 (6 bases). The CDR3 runs to 13 residues. Trimming left V 3 bases short and J 5 bases short, with 11 bases between. Germline V gene lookup returns CDR1 WSHSY and CDR2 SAAADI. The CDR3 loop reads CASSDPGEHEQYF. In nucleotides, the CDR3 is TGCGCCAGCAGTGACCCAGGGGAACACGAGCAGTACTTC.

The chain has TRBV5-1 and TRBJ1-2; D not resolved. The CDR3 consists of 13 residues. Germline values: CDR1 SGHRS, CDR2 YFSETQ. The germline V and J ends were trimmed by 4 bases and 4 bases, with 11 bases remaining between them. The CDR3 nucleotides are TGCGCCAGCAGCCCGGACGGCCGCTATGGCTACACCTTC. It specifies CASSPDGRYGYTF.

This chain uses TRBV11-2 with TRBJ2-7; D ambiguous. V was cut by 1 base and J by 3 bases, with 7 bases left in between. The CDR3 is 13 amino acids. CDR1 and CDR2 (germline): SGHAT, FQNNGV. The CDR3 protein is CASSLGLNYEQYF. CDR3 bases: TGTGCCAGCAGCTTAGGCCTGAACTACGAGCAGTACTTC.

The chain links TRBV5-4 to TRBJ1-1; 7 bases map to TRBD1. The CDR3 extends over 14 amino acids. The germline gives CDR1 SGHNT, CDR2 YYREEE (reference sequence). The junction had 7 bases not matched to a gene; V was cut back by 5 bases and J by 3 bases. The CDR3 DNA sequence: TGTGCCAGCAGGCCAGGGGGTAGCGACACTGAAGCTTTCTTT. Translating gives CASRPGGSDTEAFF.

V usage is TRBV12-2 and J usage is TRBJ2-1. TRBV12-2 is designated a pseudogene. The length of the CDR3 is 14 residues. CDR3: CASRTRPPYNEQFF. The DNA of the CDR3 is TGTGCAAGTCGCACCAGACCGCCTTACAATGAGCAGTTCTTC.